This T cell receptor beta chain was retrieved from a study of cytotoxic CD8 clonotypes in ibrutinib-treated CLL. Profiled with immunoSEQ multiplex PCR; TCRdb holds only in-frame clones, not every one. Altogether some 300,000 clones are present, roughly 79% being singletons, with the ten largest covering about 6.3%. J gave up 5 bases and V 0 bases, and 7 bases lay outside the gene matches. This CDR3 is 16 amino acids long. The V gene's germline CDR1 is SGDLS and CDR2 YYNGEE. The rearrangement links TRBV9 to TRBJ2-5, with 10 bases identical to TRBD2. The clonotype comes from a human donor with chronic lymphocytic leukemia. The starting material was PBMCs, obtained before ibrutinib treatment. The CDR3 DNA reads as TGTGCCAGCAGCGTAGCCCCAGCGGGGGGGGGTGAGACCCAGTACTTC. Amino acid sequence: CASSVAPAGGGETQYF.